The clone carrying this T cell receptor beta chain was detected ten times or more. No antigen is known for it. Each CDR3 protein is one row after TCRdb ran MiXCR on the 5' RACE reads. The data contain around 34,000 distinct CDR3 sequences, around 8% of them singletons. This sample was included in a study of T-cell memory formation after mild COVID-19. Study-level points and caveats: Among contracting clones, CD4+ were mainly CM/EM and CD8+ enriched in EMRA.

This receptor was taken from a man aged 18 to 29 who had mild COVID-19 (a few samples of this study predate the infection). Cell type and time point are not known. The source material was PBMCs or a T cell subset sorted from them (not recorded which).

CDR3 in amino acids: CSARSLAGDPRYNEQFF. CDR3 DNA: TGCAGTGCTAGATCACTAGCGGGGGATCCACGTTACAATGAGCAGTTCTTC. This rearrangement joins TRBV20-1 to TRBJ2-1, with 11 bases fitting TRBD2. The germline V gene has CDR1 DFQATT and CDR2 SNEGSKA (reference sequence). The V and J ends lost 2 bases and 4 bases, in that order; junction bases with no gene match: 10. The length of the CDR3 is 17 residues.